The next 14 T cell receptor beta chains were all read from a single sample in a study of patients and donors after allogeneic stem cell transplantation (dated by TCRdb to the early 2020s). Libraries were constructed by RT-PCR. TCRdb shows the sequencer as NextSeq 550. The public reads were reprocessed in TCRdb via fastp at Q25 and MiXCR, keeping in-frame beta chains. Each CDR3 protein appears once, grouped with its most common genes and DNA. The sample profile shows approximately 210,000 distinct CDR3 sequences; around two fifths of them were found once. Of the sample, 33% is held by the ten largest clones. The sequenced sample consisted of blood, either unsorted or a sorted T cell fraction (not recorded which). These receptors were taken from a human donor who was either an allogeneic HSCT recipient or a stem cell or donor lymphocyte infusion donor (not recorded which). It is not recorded whose cells these are; they may come from a transplant donor.

This clonotype was counted once. This sequence joins TRBV24-1 and TRBJ1-5; D is ambiguous. Germline-derived CDR1 and CDR2 are KGHDR and SFDVKD. The V end lost 0 bases, the J end lost 5 bases, and 4 bases lay between the germline ends. The CDR3 spans 13 residues. The CDR3 is CATSDLGYQPQHF. In nucleotides, the CDR3 is TGTGCCACCAGTGATTTGGGATATCAGCCCCAGCATTTT.

This chain uses TRBV29-1 with TRBJ2-6; D ambiguous. Between the trimmed V and J ends, which lost 3 bases and 4 bases, there was a span of 4 bases. In germline, CDR1 is SQVTM, CDR2 ANQGSEA. The CDR3 has 12 residues. CDR3: CSVDTGANVLTF. CDR3 in DNA: TGCAGCGTTGACACGGGGGCCAACGTCCTGACTTTC.

The chain carries TRBV6-5 and TRBJ2-7; no firm D call. CDR1 is MNHEY, CDR2 SVGAGI, per germline. Trimming stripped 6 bases from V and 0 bases from J, with 12 bases between. This CDR3 has 14 residues. The CDR3 DNA sequence: TGTGCCAGCAGCCCCATTTCGAGCTCCTACGAGCAGTACTTC. Residues: CASSPISSSYEQYF.

The V call is TRBV5-1, the J call TRBJ2-7; TRBD2 aligns across 7 bases. Germline assignment: CDR1 SGHRS and CDR2 YFSETQ. The CDR3 covers 15 residues. J gave up 2 bases and V 4 bases, and 9 bases lay outside the gene matches. In nucleotides, the CDR3 is TGCGCCAGCAGCCCAGAGGTGGGGGGGGCCTACGAGCAGTACTTC. It encodes CASSPEVGGAYEQYF.

This clonotype showed up just a few times. The rearrangement links TRBV20-1 to TRBJ1-1; D perhaps matches TRBD1 (5 bases). V was pared by 1 base and J by 2 bases, with 11 bases between. Germline values: CDR1 DFQATT, CDR2 SNEGSKA (reference sequence). The CDR3 loop spans 14 amino acids. The CDR3 region has the DNA TGCAGTGCTAGAGGCGGACAAGGAAACACTGAAGCTTTCTTT. It yields the protein CSARGGQGNTEAFF.

This clonotype occurred a few times. The rearrangement uses TRBV25-1 and TRBJ2-7, with 9 positions matching TRBD1. Germline values: CDR1 MGHDK, CDR2 SYGVNS. The CDR3 runs to 14 residues. The junction had 2 bases not matched to a gene; V was cut back by 4 bases and J by 1 base. The DNA for the CDR3 is TGTGCCAGCAGTGGACAGGGGGAGTCCTACGAGCAGTACTTC. It translates to CASSGQGESYEQYF.

The rearrangement joins TRBV6-5 to TRBJ2-3; D is ambiguous. CDR3 length equals 12 residues. Germline CDR1 MNHEY, CDR2 SVGAGI. V was cut by 7 bases and J by 6 bases, with 11 bases left in between. The CDR3 region is CASTSASDTQYF. DNA for the CDR3: TGTGCCAGCACTTCAGCCTCGGATACGCAGTATTTT.

V gene TRBV25-1 combines with J gene TRBJ1-6, with D possibly being TRBD1 (6 bases). Germline CDR1 reads MGHDK; CDR2 reads SYGVNS. The CDR3 has 15 residues. V lost 4 bases to trimming and J lost 3 bases, with 10 bases between them. The CDR3 spells CASSGGHNYNSPLHF. CDR3 sequence (DNA): TGTGCCAGCAGTGGGGGACATAACTATAATTCACCCCTCCACTTT.

This chain connects TRBV7-9 to TRBJ1-1; D might be TRBD1 (6 bases). The V and J ends lost 2 bases and 1 base respectively, with 8 bases between them. CDR3 length: 14 amino acids. Germline V gene sequence: CDR1 SEHNR, CDR2 FQNEAQ (reference sequence). The CDR3 DNA is TGTGCCAGCAGCTTATGGACAGAGAACACTGAAGCTTTCTTT. Amino acid sequence: CASSLWTENTEAFF.

The chain has TRBV6-2 or TRBV6-3 and TRBJ2-1, with 7 bases aligning to TRBD1. V lost 1 base and J lost 6; bases outside the gene matches: 6. This CDR3 is built from 15 residues. Per the germline V gene, CDR1 is MNHEY and CDR2 is SVGEGT. The CDR3 is CASSYLTGDRNEQFF. CDR3 nucleotide sequence: TGTGCCAGCAGTTACTTAACAGGGGACCGCAATGAGCAGTTCTTC.

This clonotype was detected a few times. This sequence joins TRBV20-1 and TRBJ1-1; weak D call: TRBD1 (6 bases). CDR3 size: 12 residues. The germline V gene has CDR1 DFQATT and CDR2 SNEGSKA (reference sequence). CDR3 coding DNA: TGCAGGGAGCGGGGGGCAGCCACTGAAGCTTTCTTT. Amino acid sequence: CRERGAATEAFF.

This chain links TRBV29-1 with TRBJ1-1; D is undetermined. The ends were cut back, 4 bases at V and 3 bases at J, with 12 bases in the middle. The CDR3 totals 13 residues. CDR1 is SQVTM, CDR2 ANQGSEA, per germline. Written as DNA, the CDR3 is TGCAGCGTTGGTGGAGGAGGGCACACTGAAGCTTTCTTT. It translates to CSVGGGGHTEAFF.

This clonotype was counted between two and nine times. The rearrangement uses TRBV14 and TRBJ1-1; the D gene is possibly TRBD1 (6 bases). Germline lookup yields CDR1 SGHDN and CDR2 FVKESK. The V end lost 5 bases, the J end lost 7 bases, and 14 bases lay between the germline ends. This CDR3 is 13 amino acids long. CDR3 protein: CASSLVGGSEAFF. The DNA for the CDR3 is TGTGCCAGCAGCTTGGTGGGGGGCAGTGAAGCTTTCTTT.

The table lists this clonotype with a few counts. V usage is TRBV10-2 and J usage is TRBJ1-5, with a weak D call TRBD1 (6 bases). V shed 8 bases and J shed 3 bases, with 8 bases lying between them. Germline CDR1 reads WSHSY; CDR2 reads SAAADI. The CDR3 loop spans 12 amino acids. Here the CDR3 DNA reads TGCGCCAGCGGACAGTCCAATCAGCCCCAGCATTTT. It translates to CASGQSNQPQHF.